One sample yielded the 20 T cell receptor beta chains listed below, sequenced in a study of T cell repertoires in cytomegalovirus infection. Their antigen targets remain unknown. TCRdb independently ran MiXCR on the reads; one entry per CDR3 protein. Of hundreds of thousands of distinct CDR3 sequences listed, 30% to 35% are singletons. Material: cultured PBMCs, obtained from culture after CMV antigen stimulation. These receptors were taken from a human donor in good health (CMV status not recorded). Some clones in this sample may be carry-over from other donors' samples.

This clonotype has just one count. This chain joins TRBV19 and TRBJ1-5; D not certain. The V gene lost 6 bases and the J gene lost 6 bases, with 9 bases spanning the gap. This CDR3 contains 12 residues. Germline values: CDR1 LNHDA, CDR2 SQIVND (reference sequence). The CDR3 here is CASSSHRQPQHF. CDR3 sequence (DNA): TGTGCCAGTAGCAGTCACCGTCAGCCCCAGCATTTT.

The chain uses TRBV29-1 and TRBJ1-1; no clear D. CDR3 size: 14 residues. V shed 3 bases and J shed 4 bases, with 15 bases lying between them. Germline V gene sequence: CDR1 SQVTM, CDR2 ANQGSEA. This chain's CDR3 is CSVERRMGGTEAFF. CDR3 DNA: TGCAGCGTTGAGAGGCGCATGGGAGGCACTGAAGCTTTCTTT.

This clonotype was counted only a few times. The V call is TRBV15, the J call TRBJ2-7, with TRBD1 matching 7 bases. The CDR3 runs to 14 residues. CDR1 and CDR2 from the germline V gene are LNHNV and YYDKDF (reference sequence). The V gene end was trimmed by 7 bases and the J gene end by 0 bases; junction bases not matched to a gene: 6. The chain's CDR3 is CATKKGQNSYEQYF. The DNA of the CDR3 is TGTGCCACCAAAAAGGGACAGAACTCCTACGAGCAGTACTTC.

This clonotype occurred many times. The rearrangement links TRBV7-2 to TRBJ2-3; tentatively, D is TRBD1 (7 bases). V was clipped by 11 bases and J by 10 bases, with 19 bases between them. Germline assignment: CDR1 SGHTA and CDR2 FQGNSA. The CDR3 covers 12 residues. CDR3 in DNA: TGTGCCTCCGGAGGGGGCTTTCTGTCGCAGTATTTT. Protein product: CASGGGFLSQYF.

The chain combines TRBV5-4 with TRBJ2-5; TRBD2 is a possible D gene (5 bases). There are 17 residues in the CDR3. V gave up 0 bases and J gave up 5 bases, with 20 bases separating them. Germline loops: CDR1 SGHNT, CDR2 YYREEE (reference sequence). CDR3 loop: CASSLGPSQLGRETQYF. DNA for the CDR3: TGTGCCAGCAGCTTGGGGCCCAGTCAACTAGGACGTGAGACCCAGTACTTC.

This clonotype showed up just a few times. The chain uses TRBV15 and TRBJ2-1; D gene uncertain. The CDR3 has 12 residues. The V end was cut by 4 bases, the J end by 5 bases, with 6 bases between. In germline, CDR1 is LNHNV, CDR2 YYDKDF (reference sequence). The CDR3 DNA sequence: TGTGCCACCAGCACCTTCAACAATGAGCAGTTCTTC. Translation: CATSTFNNEQFF. Looking up the rest from reference TRBV15 and TRBJ2-1 gives the full variable domain: DAMVIQNPRYQVTQFGKPVTLSCSQTLNHNVMYWYQQKSSQAPKLLFHYYDKDFNNEADTPDNFQSRRPNTSFCFLDIRSPGLGDTAMYLCATSTFNNEQFFGPGTRLTVL.

This rearrangement joins TRBV7-6 to TRBJ2-2, with D maybe TRBD1 (5 bases). The CDR3 loop spans 13 amino acids. CDR1 is SGHVS, CDR2 FNYEAQ, per germline. Trimming shortened V by 6 bases and J by 6 bases, and 11 bases separated the two germline ends. As DNA, the CDR3 is TGTGCCAGCAGACCTATAGGGGCCGGGGAGCTGTTTTTT. Translated: CASRPIGAGELFF.

The chain uses TRBV7-9 and TRBJ2-1; D assignment may be TRBD1 or TRBD2 (5 bases each). The CDR3 is 15 amino acids. Germline CDR1 reads SEHNR; CDR2 reads FQNEAQ (reference sequence). V shed 2 bases and J shed 7 bases, with 15 bases lying between them. In DNA, the CDR3 is TGTGCCAGCAGCTTACAAACAGGACTCAGGAATGAGCAGTTCTTC. It specifies CASSLQTGLRNEQFF.

The genes are TRBV7-2 and TRBJ2-1; D remains ambiguous. This CDR3 spans 13 amino acids. From germline, CDR1 is SGHTA and CDR2 FQGNSA. Deletions cut 1 base from V and 9 bases from J, with 10 bases between. The CDR3 sequence is CASSLVLSVEQFF. CDR3 coding DNA: TGTGCCAGCAGCTTAGTACTTTCCGTTGAGCAGTTCTTC.

The chain uses TRBV28 and TRBJ2-1; the match to TRBD2 covers 8 bases. The CDR3 covers 17 residues. Germline V gene data show CDR1 as MDHEN and CDR2 as SYDVKM. After removal of 5 bases from V and 4 bases from J, the junction contained 13 bases not matched to a gene. This chain's CDR3 is CASSPVSGGFRYNEQFF. CDR3 DNA: TGTGCCAGCAGTCCAGTCTCGGGGGGGTTTCGGTACAATGAGCAGTTCTTC.

V and J are TRBV7-9 and TRBJ2-5, with D perhaps matching TRBD2 (5 bases). This CDR3 is built from 14 residues. Between the trimmed V and J ends, which lost 6 bases and 1 base, there was a span of 12 bases. The germline CDR1 and CDR2 sequences are SEHNR and FQNEAQ (reference sequence). The CDR3 sequence: CASRFEGGQETQYF. In nucleotides, the CDR3 is TGTGCCAGCAGGTTTGAAGGAGGCCAAGAGACCCAGTACTTC.

The rearrangement uses TRBV7-8 and TRBJ1-5; maybe TRBD1 (5 bases). Trimming took off 1 base at V and 7 bases at J, with 11 bases between the two ends. The CDR3 loop spans 14 amino acids. CDR1 and CDR2 from the germline V gene are SGHVS and FQNEAQ. The CDR3 is CASSLGAGQQPQHF. CDR3 nucleotides: TGTGCCAGCAGCTTAGGGGCAGGGCAACAGCCCCAGCATTTT.

This chain joins TRBV7-2 and TRBJ1-5; unclear D gene. Germline V gene lookup returns CDR1 SGHTA and CDR2 FQGNSA. The ends were cut back, 1 base at V and 7 bases at J, with 8 bases in the middle. The length of the CDR3 is 13 residues. CDR3 protein: CASSLGVVQPQHF. For the CDR3, the DNA is TGTGCCAGCAGCTTAGGAGTGGTACAGCCCCAGCATTTT.

The sample holds many counts of this clonotype. The gene calls are TRBV7-8 and TRBJ2-3; 9 bases align to TRBD1. The CDR3 contains 18 residues. The trim removed 4 bases at V and 2 bases at J, leaving 13 bases unmatched. Germline values: CDR1 SGHVS, CDR2 FQNEAQ. This CDR3 is CASSYAGTGMIITDTQYF. The DNA of the CDR3 is TGTGCCAGCAGCTACGCCGGGACAGGGATGATTATCACAGATACGCAGTATTTT.

The CDR3 loop reads CATSVGGGETQYF. In DNA form, the CDR3 reads TGTGCCACCAGTGTGGGCGGAGGGGAGACCCAGTACTTC. V usage is TRBV24-1 and J usage is TRBJ2-5; TRBD2 is a possible D gene (6 bases). The CDR3 loop spans 13 amino acids. CDR1 and CDR2 from the germline V gene are KGHDR and SFDVKD. The V and J ends lost 5 bases and 5 bases respectively, with 11 bases between them.

This clonotype was seen ten or more times. The chain combines TRBV7-8 with TRBJ2-3; D perhaps matches TRBD2 (5 bases). Trimming removed 0 bases at V and 3 bases at J, with 19 bases between. The length of the CDR3 is 18 residues. Germline CDR1 and CDR2: SGHVS and FQNEAQ. For the CDR3, the DNA is TGTGCCAGCAGCTTAGCGGGCCGGCTAGCTACCCAAACAGATACGCAGTATTTT. It specifies CASSLAGRLATQTDTQYF.

The J gene is TRBJ1-1, the V gene TRBV7-8; D not certain. Trimming stripped 5 bases from V and 5 bases from J, with 18 bases between. CDR1 is SGHVS, CDR2 FQNEAQ, per germline. CDR3 size: 15 residues. This CDR3 is CASSPKAGSLTEAFF. For the CDR3, the DNA is TGTGCCAGCAGCCCAAAGGCGGGTTCTCTGACTGAAGCTTTCTTT.

This clonotype was observed a few times. In nucleotides, the CDR3 is TGCAGTGGGGGACGGGTAGGGGAAAAACTGTTTTTT. Amino acids: CSGGRVGEKLFF. The rearrangement joins TRBV20-1 to TRBJ1-4; maybe TRBD1 (5 bases). Germline V gene sequence: CDR1 DFQATT, CDR2 SNEGSKA (reference sequence). CDR3 length: 12 amino acids. The V gene lost 7 bases and the J gene lost 8 bases, with 14 bases spanning the gap.

Regarding this clonotype: A much more abundant neighbour one base away suggests this may be a read error. The rearrangement joins TRBV7-2 to TRBJ2-3, with D possibly being TRBD1 (6 bases). The CDR3 has 20 residues. Germline assignment: CDR1 SGHTA and CDR2 FQGNSA. V was cut by 1 base and J by 5 bases, with 28 bases left in between. DNA of the CDR3: TGTGCCAGCAGCTTAGGGGTCCTAAGGACCGGGACAAGGGGCAAAGATACGCAGTATTTT. Residues: CASSLGVLRTGTRGKDTQYF.

There are a few counts of this clonotype. J is TRBJ2-3 and V is TRBV28, with D tentatively TRBD2 (6 bases). Germline V gene lookup returns CDR1 MDHEN and CDR2 SYDVKM. The CDR3 is made up of 14 amino acids. V was cut by 8 bases and J by 4 bases, with 16 bases left in between. The CDR3 loop reads CASGVTSKADTQYF. The CDR3 nucleotides read TGTGCCAGCGGTGTCACTAGCAAGGCAGATACGCAGTATTTT.